The 13 T cell receptor beta chains below come from one sample, sequenced in a study of identical twins. A single record per CDR3 protein comes from TCRdb applying MiXCR to the 5' RACE reads. The profile covers about 100,000 distinct CDR3 sequences, with 4.5% to 6.5% appearing a single time and about 12% taken by the ten largest. Sequences were obtained from memory T cells sorted from blood. These receptors came from a woman between 50 and 59 years old in good health.

This clonotype was observed at least ten times. The chain carries TRBV7-8 and TRBJ2-1, with 8 nucleotides matching TRBD2. The CDR3 extends over 17 amino acids. V lost 1 base to trimming and J lost 2 bases; unmatched junction nucleotides: 7. Germline loops: CDR1 SGHVS, CDR2 FQNEAQ. The chain's CDR3 is CASSLGFLREAYNEQFF. DNA for the CDR3: TGTGCCAGCAGCTTAGGTTTTTTGCGGGAGGCCTACAATGAGCAGTTCTTC.

This clonotype was observed a few times. The rearrangement uses TRBV7-2 and TRBJ2-1; tentative D call: TRBD2 (6 bases). Germline V gene data show CDR1 as SGHTA and CDR2 as FQGNSA. Trimming took 4 bases from V and 7 from J, leaving 11 bases between them. The CDR3 contains 13 residues. CDR3 DNA: TGTGCCAGCAGCTCCGGGGGTTGGAATGAGCAGTTCTTC. Its translation: CASSSGGWNEQFF.

The sample holds many counts of this clonotype. This chain joins TRBV5-1 and TRBJ2-7; D possibly corresponds to TRBD2 (6 bases). With 1 base removed from V and 7 bases from J, the gap between germline ends came to 15 bases. Germline lookup yields CDR1 SGHRS and CDR2 YFSETQ. CDR3 length: 14 residues. The CDR3 sequence: CASSLRKRVGEQYV. CDR3 sequence (DNA): TGCGCCAGCAGCTTGAGGAAGCGGGTGGGAGAGCAGTACGTC.

This clonotype was counted many times. V and J are TRBV7-3 and TRBJ2-2, with TRBD2 identical over 11 bases. Germline CDR1 SGHTA, CDR2 FQGTGA. J lost 5 bases, V lost 5 bases, and 7 bases had no gene match. The length of the CDR3 is 16 residues. CDR3 amino acids: CASSPVAGGLTGELFF. The CDR3 DNA is TGTGCCAGCAGCCCTGTAGCGGGAGGGCTAACCGGGGAGCTGTTTTTT.

This clonotype has ten or more counts. The V and J genes are TRBV7-9 and TRBJ2-1, with a weak D call TRBD1 (6 bases). This CDR3 spans 17 amino acids. CDR1 SEHNR and CDR2 FQNEAQ come from the germline V gene (reference sequence). The V end was cut by 0 bases, the J end by 3 bases, with 15 bases between. CDR3 in amino acids: CASSLARRQALYNEQFF. The CDR3 region has the DNA TGTGCCAGCAGCTTAGCGCGGCGACAGGCCCTCTACAATGAGCAGTTCTTC. Full variable domain (outside the CDR3, taken from reference TRBV7-9 and TRBJ2-1): DTGVSQNPRHKITKRGQNVTFRCDPISEHNRLYWYRQTLGQGPEFLTYFQNEAQLEKSRLLSDRFSAERPKGSFSTLEIQRTEQGDSAMYLCASSLARRQALYNEQFFGPGTRLTVL.

This clonotype has ten or more counts. The rearrangement uses TRBV5-1 and TRBJ2-2, with D tentatively TRBD1 (6 bases). Trimming pared 7 bases from V and 8 bases from J, leaving 18 bases between. Germline V CDR1 and CDR2: SGHRS, YFSETQ. The CDR3 spans 14 residues. The CDR3 sequence is CASVKDSGMGELFF. DNA for the CDR3: TGCGCCAGCGTCAAGGACAGTGGTATGGGGGAGCTGTTTTTT.

This clonotype has ten or more counts. The rearrangement uses TRBV5-1 and TRBJ1-1, with unresolved D. Germline-derived CDR1 and CDR2 are SGHRS and YFSETQ. V lost 5 bases and J 9 bases, leaving 11 bases between the germline ends. The CDR3 extends over 11 amino acids. CDR3 sequence: CASSIGQQAFF. CDR3 coding DNA: TGCGCCAGCAGTATAGGGCAGCAAGCTTTCTTT.

This clonotype has more than one count but fewer than ten. In DNA, the CDR3 is TGCAGTGCTAGAGAGAGGCAGGGCCCCAATCAGCCCCAGCATTTT. Amino acid sequence: CSARERQGPNQPQHF. This chain links TRBV20-1 with TRBJ1-5; D perhaps matches TRBD1 (5 bases). This CDR3 region has 15 residues. Germline V lookup: CDR1 DFQATT, CDR2 SNEGSKA (reference sequence). V was cut by 0 bases and J by 3 bases, with 12 bases left in between.

Note on this clonotype: Lacking the conserved final phenylalanine or tryptophan, this CDR3 likely reflects a read error. The limits of the CDR3 on the DNA are not certain, so only TCRdb's listed CDR3 is given. This chain uses TRBV5-1 with TRBJ1-1; the D segment call TRBD1 is taken from the table without a DNA check. The CDR3 is 16 amino acids long, termini counted. The germline gives CDR1 SGHRS, CDR2 YFSETQ. CDR3: CASSLGTGGLYTETFS.

This clonotype has a count of ten or more. The chain employs TRBV14 and TRBJ2-2, with a weak D call TRBD1 (5 bases). The CDR3 is made up of 17 amino acids. CDR1 SGHDN and CDR2 FVKESK come from the germline V gene. V lost 0 bases to trimming and J lost 6 bases, with 17 bases between them. Here the CDR3 DNA reads TGTGCCAGCAGCCAAGATCTGTCACGTGGCAGGGCCGGGGAGCTGTTTTTT. It yields the protein CASSQDLSRGRAGELFF.

The CDR3 sequence is CSATDLAEGYEDTQYF. Written as DNA, the CDR3 is TGCAGTGCTACCGATTTAGCGGAGGGATATGAAGATACGCAGTATTTT. This rearrangement joins TRBV20-1 to TRBJ2-3, with TRBD2 as a possible D gene (6 bases). This CDR3 has 16 amino acids. Trimming took 4 bases from V and 5 from J, leaving 22 bases between them. Per germline, CDR1 DFQATT and CDR2 SNEGSKA (reference sequence).

This clonotype was seen at least ten times. This sequence joins TRBV12-3 or TRBV12-4 and TRBJ2-1; TRBD2 aligns across 14 bases. V shed 3 bases and J 6 bases; nucleotides not matched to a gene: 4. The CDR3 totals 16 residues. The CDR3 loop reads CASSFGTSGRVNEQFF. CDR3 in DNA: TGTGCCAGCAGTTTTGGGACTAGCGGGAGAGTCAATGAGCAGTTCTTC.

This chain uses TRBV20-1 with TRBJ2-3, with a weak D call TRBD2 (5 bases). Per germline, CDR1 DFQATT and CDR2 SNEGSKA (reference sequence). The V and J ends lost 4 bases and 1 base respectively, with 15 bases between them. CDR3 length: 15 residues. The CDR3 spells CSATLLAPRTDTQYF. The CDR3 DNA reads TGCAGTGCTACCCTTCTAGCCCCCCGCACAGATACGCAGTATTTT.